The 17 T cell receptor beta chains in this list originate from one sample, sequenced in a study of blood T cells in healthy people across ages. Primed by a sample-barcoded 5' primer and a J-beta primer mix, a second PCR proceeded for roughly 6 to 12 cycles. Via MiXCR, TCRdb re-called the 5' RACE reads, giving one row per CDR3 protein. The profile shows fewer than 650,000 distinct CDR3 sequences, over 25% of them singletons. The same specimen was also included in a second study, on T cells of mothers and their children.

Sequenced sample: blood. These TCRs come from a boy between 2 and 10 years old in good health.

This clonotype was found a few times. This sequence joins TRBV6-5 and TRBJ2-4; D unclear. Germline CDR1 reads MNHEY; CDR2 reads SVGAGI. Trimming took off 5 bases at V and 2 bases at J, with 13 bases between the two ends. The CDR3 runs 15 residues. DNA for the CDR3: TGTGCCAGCAGTCGATTCTGCCGATCCAAAAACATTCAGTACTTC. It codes for CASSRFCRSKNIQYF.

The table lists this clonotype with a few counts. The rearrangement links TRBV27 to TRBJ1-1; 8 nucleotides line up with TRBD1. There are 13 residues in the CDR3. Unmatched junction bases numbered 4, after V lost 6 bases and J lost 4 bases. Germline-derived CDR1 and CDR2 are MNHEY and SMNVEV (reference sequence). Here the CDR3 DNA reads TGTGCCAGCAGCAGGGGGCTTGGCACTGAAGCTTTCTTT. Encoded protein: CASSRGLGTEAFF.

By share of the sample, this clonotype is medium-sized. The chain joins TRBV10-3 to TRBJ2-1; tentatively, D is TRBD2 (5 bases). The CDR3 has 15 amino acids. Deletions cut 6 bases from V and 4 bases from J, with 16 bases between. CDR1 is ENHRY and CDR2 is SYGVKD in the germline V gene. CDR3 amino acids: CAISGDSVGYNEQFF. The CDR3 nucleotides read TGTGCCATCAGCGGGGATAGCGTCGGTTACAATGAGCAGTTCTTC.

A few counts support this clonotype. This rearrangement joins TRBV29-1 to TRBJ1-2; the D is unclear. The germline V gene encodes CDR1 SQVTM and CDR2 ANQGSEA. V was shortened by 0 bases and J by 6 bases, with 11 bases between the two germline ends. The CDR3 runs to 13 residues. CDR3 sequence (DNA): TGCAGCGTTGAAGATCCGGACGAGGATGGCTACACCTTC. It specifies CSVEDPDEDGYTF.

This rearrangement joins TRBV2 to TRBJ1-2; D not certain. There are 16 residues in the CDR3. CDR1 is SNHLY, CDR2 FYNNEI, per germline. Trimming removed 8 bases at V and 4 bases at J, with 23 bases between. In DNA, the CDR3 is TGTGCCAGCGGAGCGACTCCTTTGGCCGGCCCCTATGGCTACACCTTC. It yields the protein CASGATPLAGPYGYTF.

This chain joins TRBV12-3 or TRBV12-4 and TRBJ2-2; 9 nucleotides match TRBD1. The CDR3 extends over 16 amino acids. V was pared by 5 bases and J by 1 base, with 5 bases of the junction left unmatched. The CDR3: CASSTQGALNTGELFF. The CDR3 nucleotides are TGTGCCAGCAGTACACAGGGGGCCCTGAACACCGGGGAGCTGTTTTTT.

This clonotype has at least ten counts. The J gene is TRBJ2-5, the V gene TRBV29-1, with 7 nucleotides matching TRBD1. There are 14 residues in the CDR3. Germline CDR1 reads SQVTM; CDR2 reads ANQGSEA. V dropped 0 bases and J dropped 7; count of bases not matched to a gene: 8. This CDR3 is CSVEDQRGLGTQYF. The CDR3 nucleotides read TGCAGCGTTGAAGATCAGAGGGGGCTCGGGACCCAGTACTTC.

In its sample, this clonotype was seen a few times. The chain links TRBV29-1 to TRBJ2-5; 7 bases are shared with TRBD2. The DNA matches TRBJ2-1 better at its end, which makes the J call doubtful. The CDR3 contains 12 residues. Per the germline V gene, CDR1 is SQVTM and CDR2 is ANQGSEA. The CDR3 nucleotides read TGCAGCGTTGCTGGACTAGGCATTGAGCAGTTCTTC. Its translation: CSVAGLGIEQFF.

This clonotype was picked up a small number of times. The V and J genes are TRBV6-2 or TRBV6-3 and TRBJ1-5, with D possibly matching TRBD1 (5 bases). Germline V lookup: CDR1 MNHEY, CDR2 SVGEGT. The CDR3 runs 14 residues. V was shortened by 10 bases and J by 4 bases, with 17 bases between the two germline ends. This CDR3 reads CATSPTGRNQPQHF. CDR3 sequence (DNA): TGTGCCACCAGCCCCACAGGAAGAAATCAGCCCCAGCATTTT.

The rearrangement uses TRBV20-1 and TRBJ2-5; TRBD2 aligns across 8 bases. The closer fit of TRBJ2-1 to the DNA end suggests the J call may be wrong. Germline values: CDR1 DFQATT, CDR2 SNEGSKA (reference sequence). This CDR3 comprises 15 residues. CDR3 sequence (DNA): TGCAGTGCTAGAGATTCACTAGCGGAGCACAATGAGCAGTTCTTC. It is translated as CSARDSLAEHNEQFF.

The V call is TRBV7-2, the J call TRBJ2-5, with 7 bases lining up with TRBD1. The J call may be faulty, since TRBJ2-7 better matches the DNA end. The CDR3 sequence is 15 residues long. The V gene's germline CDR1 is SGHTA and CDR2 FQGNSA. In DNA, the CDR3 is TGTGCCAGCAGCACGAGGGACAGTCGAAACTACGAGCAGTACTTC. This sequence encodes CASSTRDSRNYEQYF.

This clonotype was seen more than once but under ten times. V and J are TRBV9 and TRBJ2-7; 9 bases fit TRBD1. Germline V lookup: CDR1 SGDLS, CDR2 YYNGEE. Trimming took 4 bases from V and 4 from J; bases not matched to a gene: 6. The CDR3 sequence is 14 residues long. CDR3 amino acids: CASSPHRGQYEQYF. The CDR3 region has the DNA TGTGCCAGCAGCCCACACAGGGGGCAATACGAGCAGTACTTC. The full variable domain, in which reference TRBV9 and TRBJ2-7 provide the parts outside the CDR3, is DSGVTQTPKHLITATGQRVTLRCSPRSGDLSVYWYQQSLDQGLQFLIQYYNGEERAKGNILERFSAQQFPDLHSELNLSSLELGDSALYFCASSPHRGQYEQYFGPGTRLTVT.

Here the CDR3 reads CASSPSGTGSYEQYF. The DNA for the CDR3 is TGTGCCAGCAGCCCTTCCGGGACTGGCTCCTACGAGCAGTACTTC. The chain carries TRBV5-5 and TRBJ2-7, with D possibly matching TRBD2 (6 bases). Germline CDR1 is SGHKS and CDR2 is YYEKEE (reference sequence). Trimming left V 4 bases short and J 0 bases short, with 14 bases between. The CDR3 length is 15 residues.

Only a few counts were recorded for this clonotype. This sequence joins TRBV5-4 and TRBJ1-1; TRBD1 matches 7 bases. From germline, CDR1 is SGHNT and CDR2 YYREEE (reference sequence). The J segment lost 3 bases and the V segment lost 5 bases, leaving 10 bases of the junction unmatched. The CDR3 is made up of 15 amino acids. The CDR3 nucleotides are TGTGCCAGCAGTCACCCCCGACAGGGACACACTGAAGCTTTCTTT. Amino acid sequence: CASSHPRQGHTEAFF.

The chain joins TRBV3-1 to TRBJ1-4; 8 nucleotides align to TRBD1. The CDR3 totals 18 residues. With 3 bases clipped from V and 4 bases from J, the junction kept 13 bases outside the gene matches. Germline CDR1 reads LGHDT; CDR2 reads YNNKEL (reference sequence). The CDR3 DNA follows: TGTGCCAGCAGCCACCTTCCCAAGGTGGACAGGGATAATGAAAAACTGTTTTTT. This codes for CASSHLPKVDRDNEKLFF.

This clonotype was observed a few times. The chain has TRBV18 and TRBJ2-7; no reliable D call. V dropped 6 bases and J dropped 1 base, with 13 bases sitting between them. Germline assignment: CDR1 KGHSH and CDR2 LQKENI. The CDR3 covers 14 residues. The CDR3 spells CASSPLDGSYEQYF. The DNA of the CDR3 is TGTGCCAGCTCTCCCCTGGACGGATCCTACGAGCAGTACTTC.

There are a few counts of this clonotype. The chain joins TRBV29-1 to TRBJ2-3; 16 bases are a match to TRBD2. The V gene end was trimmed by 6 bases and the J gene end by 4 bases; junction bases not matched to a gene: 10. CDR1 is SQVTM, CDR2 ANQGSEA, per germline. The CDR3 is 17 residues long. In DNA form, the CDR3 reads TGCAGCGTAGCCGGGACTAGCGGGAGGGCCCCGGCAGATACGCAGTATTTT. Its protein is CSVAGTSGRAPADTQYF.